Listed here are 5 T cell receptor beta chains from one sample, sequenced in a study of cytomegalovirus exposure and HLA in healthy donors. Primers: 60 Vbeta forward and 13 Jbeta reverse. Profiled with immunoSEQ multiplex PCR; TCRdb holds only in-frame clones, not every one. The table shows around 76,000 clones, with around 79% occurring only once. The sample consisted of PBMCs. The source is a man aged 35 to 55 in good health and CMV-seronegative.

This clone was detected a few times. V and J are TRBV18 and TRBJ2-2; no definite D call. V gave up 5 bases and J gave up 2 bases, with 15 bases separating them. The germline CDR1 and CDR2 sequences are KGHSH and LQKENI. The CDR3 covers 16 residues. CDR3 in DNA: TGTGCCAGCTCAGAACGGTACACTACAAACACCGGGGAGCTGTTTTTT. Amino acid sequence: CASSERYTTNTGELFF.

The V gene is TRBV18, the J gene TRBJ1-1; D not certain. Per germline, CDR1 KGHSH and CDR2 LQKENI. The CDR3 is made up of 13 amino acids. V dropped 2 bases and J dropped 1 base, with 5 bases sitting between them. CDR3: CASSPNSNTEAFF. The CDR3 DNA is TGTGCCAGCTCACCAAACTCGAACACTGAAGCTTTCTTT.

The gene calls are TRBV5-1 and TRBJ2-1; 7 bases match TRBD2. J was trimmed by 8 bases and V by 0 bases; bases with no gene match: 5. CDR1 is SGHRS and CDR2 is YFSETQ in the germline V gene. This CDR3 is 14 amino acids long. In DNA form, the CDR3 reads TGCGCCAGCAGCTTGGGCGGGAGTCTGTATGAGCAGTTCTTC. Its translation: CASSLGGSLYEQFF.

J is TRBJ2-5 and V is TRBV13; D possibly corresponds to TRBD1 (6 bases). This CDR3 region has 15 residues. Germline CDR1 is PRHDT and CDR2 is FYEKMQ (reference sequence). V dropped 3 bases and J dropped 5 bases, with 16 bases sitting between them. The CDR3 loop is CASSFFEGDGETQYF. CDR3 DNA sequence: TGTGCCAGCAGCTTTTTCGAGGGGGACGGGGAGACCCAGTACTTC.

The V and J genes are TRBV6-1 and TRBJ2-1; 13 bases fit TRBD2. The V gene's germline CDR1 is MNHNS and CDR2 SASEGT. The CDR3 loop spans 15 amino acids. The ends lost 4 bases at V and 8 bases at J; junction bases unmatched: 5. CDR3 residues: CASSAGLAGKDEQFF. In DNA form, the CDR3 reads TGTGCCAGCAGTGCGGGACTAGCGGGAAAAGATGAGCAGTTCTTC.